The 8 T cell receptor beta chains below were found in one sample sequenced in a study of CD8+CD57+ T cells in acquired aplastic anemia. Genomic DNA provided the template from which TCR beta VDJ and CDR3 profiles were obtained. From the reads, TCRdb called clonotypes with MiXCR, one entry per CDR3 protein. The profile shows hundreds of thousands of distinct CDR3 sequences, 60% to 80% of them singletons. Sample: sorted CD4+, CD8+, or CD8+CD57+ T cells (not recorded which) from PBMCs. The receptors originated from a human donor in good health, serving as a control.

On this clonotype: One end of the junction varies from germline; a read error may be responsible. The rearrangement uses TRBV19 and TRBJ2-7; D could derive from TRBD1 or TRBD2 (5 bases each). CDR3 length equals 16 residues. The germline V gene has CDR1 LNHDA and CDR2 SQIVND (reference sequence). CDR3 sequence (DNA): TGTGCCAGCAGTATCCCGACCGGAGCAGTCCTTTGGGACGAGCACTTC. It translates to CASSIPTGAVLWDEHF.

This clonotype was observed a handful of times. This sequence joins TRBV7-9 and TRBJ2-5; tentatively, D is TRBD1 or TRBD2 (6 bases each). The V and J ends lost 1 base and 1 base respectively, with 16 bases between them. The CDR3 runs to 17 residues. Germline values: CDR1 SEHNR, CDR2 FQNEAQ (reference sequence). The CDR3 nucleotides are TGTGCCAGCAGCTTAGGAGGGGGGATGCCCGCCCAAGAGACCCAGTACTTC. Translating gives CASSLGGGMPAQETQYF.

The J gene is TRBJ2-3, the V gene TRBV2; D not certain. Per germline, CDR1 SNHLY and CDR2 FYNNEI. Deletions cut 5 bases from V and 7 bases from J, with 16 bases between. This CDR3 spans 14 amino acids. The CDR3 protein is CASSLGLAGYTQYF. In DNA form, the CDR3 reads TGTGCCAGCAGTCTAGGATTAGCTGGCTATACGCAGTATTTT.

This clonotype was seen more than once but under ten times. The gene calls are TRBV5-1 and TRBJ2-7, with 7 bases identical to TRBD2. The trim removed 2 bases at V and 5 bases at J, leaving 10 bases unmatched. Germline-derived CDR1 and CDR2 are SGHRS and YFSETQ. The length of the CDR3 is 15 residues. The DNA of the CDR3 is TGCGCCAGCAGCTTAGGCGGGAGCAACCCCCACGAGCAGTACTTC. It translates to CASSLGGSNPHEQYF.

As to this clonotype: No DNA is shown, since the ends of the CDR3 on it are uncertain; the CDR3 is the one TCRdb lists. V usage is TRBV7-3 and J usage is TRBJ1-2. The CDR3 sequence runs 15 residues, both termini included. Germline V gives CDR1 SGHTA, CDR2 FQGTGA. CDR3 residues: CASSLGGVTQYFGTF.

V is TRBV7-2 and J is TRBJ1-2, with D hard to call. Trimming cost V 8 bases and J 8 bases, with 18 bases left between them. Germline CDR1 and CDR2: SGHTA and FQGNSA. The CDR3 is 13 residues long. The CDR3, as DNA: TGTGCCAGCGGTTCGGGCGGCGCGGGGGGCTACACCTTC. It codes for CASGSGGAGGYTF.

Concerning this clonotype: Germline and junction disagree at one end, which may indicate a read error. Written as DNA, the CDR3 is TGCGCCAGCAGGTTGGGGGGCTTAGCTGCAAAACTGTTTTTT. The encoded protein is CASRLGGLAAKLFF. V gene TRBV5-1 combines with J gene TRBJ1-4, with D possibly being TRBD1 (6 bases). Germline lookup yields CDR1 SGHRS and CDR2 YFSETQ. CDR3 size: 14 residues.

In this sample, this clonotype turned up a few times. The chain joins TRBV12-3 or TRBV12-4 to TRBJ2-5; no firm D call. V was trimmed by 3 bases and J by 2 bases, leaving 10 bases between them. CDR3 length: 14 residues. The CDR3 DNA reads as TGTGCCAGCAGTTTGGGCGCCGAGCAAGAGACCCAGTACTTC. Its protein is CASSLGAEQETQYF.